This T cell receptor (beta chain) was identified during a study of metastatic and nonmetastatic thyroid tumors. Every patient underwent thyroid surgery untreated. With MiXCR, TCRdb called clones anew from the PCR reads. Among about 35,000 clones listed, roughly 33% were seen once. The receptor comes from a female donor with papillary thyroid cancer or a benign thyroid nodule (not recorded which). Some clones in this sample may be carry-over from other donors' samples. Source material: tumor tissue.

CDR3 bases: TGTGCCAGCAGCTTAGGTCCAGGACAGGCCTCTGGAAACACCATATATTTT. Translated: CASSLGPGQASGNTIYF. This rearrangement joins TRBV11-2 to TRBJ1-3; TRBD1 agrees at 7 bases. Germline assignment: CDR1 SGHAT and CDR2 FQNNGV. The CDR3 extends over 17 amino acids. V shed 1 base, J shed 0 bases, and the junction held 6 bases outside the gene matches.